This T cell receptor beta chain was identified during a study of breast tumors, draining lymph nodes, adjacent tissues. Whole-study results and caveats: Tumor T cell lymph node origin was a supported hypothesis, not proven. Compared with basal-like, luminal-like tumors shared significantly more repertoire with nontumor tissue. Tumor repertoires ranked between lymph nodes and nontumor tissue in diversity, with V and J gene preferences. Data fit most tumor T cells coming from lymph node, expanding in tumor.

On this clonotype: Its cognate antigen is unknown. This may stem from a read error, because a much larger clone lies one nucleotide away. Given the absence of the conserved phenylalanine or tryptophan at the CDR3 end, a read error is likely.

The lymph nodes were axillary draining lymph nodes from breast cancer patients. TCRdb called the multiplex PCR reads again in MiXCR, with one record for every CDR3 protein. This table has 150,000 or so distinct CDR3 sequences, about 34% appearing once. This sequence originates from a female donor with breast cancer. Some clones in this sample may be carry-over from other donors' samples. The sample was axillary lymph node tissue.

CDR3 in amino acids: CASSLGGQGEKLFL. CDR3 bases: TGTGCCAGCAGCTTAGGCGGCCAGGGAGAAAAACTGTTTCTT. The genes are TRBV7-3 and TRBJ1-4, with D possibly matching TRBD1 (5 bases). The CDR3 is 14 residues long. Germline CDR1 reads SGHTA; CDR2 reads FQGTGA. V gave up 2 bases and J gave up 8 bases, with 12 bases separating them.